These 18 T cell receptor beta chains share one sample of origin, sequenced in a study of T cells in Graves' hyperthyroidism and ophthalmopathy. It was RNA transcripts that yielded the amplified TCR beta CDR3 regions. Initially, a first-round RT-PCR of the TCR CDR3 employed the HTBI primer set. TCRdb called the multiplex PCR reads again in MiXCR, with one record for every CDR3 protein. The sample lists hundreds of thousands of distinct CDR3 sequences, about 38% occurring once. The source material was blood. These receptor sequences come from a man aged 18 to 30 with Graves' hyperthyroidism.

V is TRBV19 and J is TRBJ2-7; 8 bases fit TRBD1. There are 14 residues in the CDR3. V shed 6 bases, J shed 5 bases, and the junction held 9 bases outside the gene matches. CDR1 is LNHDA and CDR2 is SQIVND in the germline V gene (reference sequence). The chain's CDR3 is CASRGRQGLDEQYF. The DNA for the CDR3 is TGTGCCAGTAGAGGAAGACAGGGGTTGGACGAGCAGTACTTC.

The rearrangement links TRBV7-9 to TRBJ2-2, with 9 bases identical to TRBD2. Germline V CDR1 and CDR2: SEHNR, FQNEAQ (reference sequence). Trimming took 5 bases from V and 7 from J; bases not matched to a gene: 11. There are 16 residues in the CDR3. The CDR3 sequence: CASSPTGLAGNGELFF. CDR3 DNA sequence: TGTGCCAGCAGCCCCACCGGGCTAGCGGGGAACGGGGAGCTGTTTTTT.

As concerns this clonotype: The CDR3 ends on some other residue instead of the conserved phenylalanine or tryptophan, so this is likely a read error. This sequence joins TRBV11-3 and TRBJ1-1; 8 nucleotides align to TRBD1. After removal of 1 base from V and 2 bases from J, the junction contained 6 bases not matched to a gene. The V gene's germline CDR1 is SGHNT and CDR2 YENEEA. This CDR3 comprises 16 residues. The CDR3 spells CASSLVPGQVNTEAFS. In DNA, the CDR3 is TGTGCCAGCAGCTTAGTTCCGGGACAGGTAAACACTGAAGCTTTCTCT.

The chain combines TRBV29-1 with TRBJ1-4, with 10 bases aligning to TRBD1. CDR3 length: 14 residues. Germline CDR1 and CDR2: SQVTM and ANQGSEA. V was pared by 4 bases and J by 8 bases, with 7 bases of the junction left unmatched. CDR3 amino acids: CSVAETGGREKLFF. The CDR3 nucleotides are TGCAGCGTTGCAGAGACAGGGGGCAGGGAAAAACTGTTTTTT. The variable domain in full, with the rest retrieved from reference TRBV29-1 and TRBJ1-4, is SAVISQKPSRDICQRGTSLTIQCQVDSQVTMMFWYRQQPGQSLTLIATANQGSEATYESGFVIDKFPISRPNLTFSTLTVSNMSPEDSSIYLCSVAETGGREKLFFGSGTQLSVL.

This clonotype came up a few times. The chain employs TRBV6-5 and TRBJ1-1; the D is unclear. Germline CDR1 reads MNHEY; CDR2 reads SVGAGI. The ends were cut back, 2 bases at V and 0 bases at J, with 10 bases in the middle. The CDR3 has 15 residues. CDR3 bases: TGTGCCAGCAGTTACGTTGCCGGGTTGAACACTGAAGCTTTCTTT. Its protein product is CASSYVAGLNTEAFF.

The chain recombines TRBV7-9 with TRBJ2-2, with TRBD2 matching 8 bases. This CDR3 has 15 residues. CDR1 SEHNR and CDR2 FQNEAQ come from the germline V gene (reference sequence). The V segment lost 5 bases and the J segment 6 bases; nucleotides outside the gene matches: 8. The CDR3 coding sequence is TGTGCCAGCAGCACCGGACTAGCTTGGGCCGGGGAGCTGTTTTTT. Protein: CASSTGLAWAGELFF.

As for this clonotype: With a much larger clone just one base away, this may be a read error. CDR3 sequence: CASTGQGAWGYTF. As DNA, the CDR3 is TGCGCCAGCACGGGACAGGGGGCATGGGGCTACACCTTC. The rearrangement joins TRBV5-1 to TRBJ1-2; TRBD1 aligns across 12 bases. CDR1 and CDR2 from the germline V gene are SGHRS and YFSETQ. The V segment lost 6 bases and the J segment 8 bases; nucleotides outside the gene matches: 5. CDR3 length: 13 residues.

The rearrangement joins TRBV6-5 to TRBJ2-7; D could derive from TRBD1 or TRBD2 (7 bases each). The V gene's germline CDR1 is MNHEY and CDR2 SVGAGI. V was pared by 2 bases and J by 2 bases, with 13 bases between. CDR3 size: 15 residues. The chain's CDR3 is CASSYAGDSPYEQYF. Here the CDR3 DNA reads TGTGCCAGCAGTTACGCGGGGGACAGCCCCTACGAGCAGTACTTC.

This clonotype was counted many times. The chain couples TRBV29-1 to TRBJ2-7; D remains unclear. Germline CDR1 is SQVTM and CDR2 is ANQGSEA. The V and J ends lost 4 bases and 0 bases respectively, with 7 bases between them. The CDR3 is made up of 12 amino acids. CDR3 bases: TGCAGCGTTGGGCGGTCCTCCTACGAGCAGTACTTC. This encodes CSVGRSSYEQYF.

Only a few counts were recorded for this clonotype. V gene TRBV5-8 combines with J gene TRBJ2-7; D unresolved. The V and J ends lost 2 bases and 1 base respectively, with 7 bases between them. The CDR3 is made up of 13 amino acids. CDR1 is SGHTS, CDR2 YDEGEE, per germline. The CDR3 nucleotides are TGTGCCAGCAGCTTAATACATTCCTACGAGCAGTACTTC. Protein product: CASSLIHSYEQYF.

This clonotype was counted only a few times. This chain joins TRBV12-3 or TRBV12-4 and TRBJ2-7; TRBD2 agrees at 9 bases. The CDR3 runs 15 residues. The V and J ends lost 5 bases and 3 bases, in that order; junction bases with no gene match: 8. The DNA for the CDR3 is TGTGCCAGCAGTACCCTAGCGGGAAATCTCTACGAGCAGTACTTC. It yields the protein CASSTLAGNLYEQYF.

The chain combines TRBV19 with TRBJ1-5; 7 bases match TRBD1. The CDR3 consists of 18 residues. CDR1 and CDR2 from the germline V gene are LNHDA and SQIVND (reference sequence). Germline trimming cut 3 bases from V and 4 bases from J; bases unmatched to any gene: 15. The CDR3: CASSMRTGVVPKNQPQHF. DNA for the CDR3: TGTGCCAGTAGTATGAGGACAGGAGTTGTTCCCAAAAATCAGCCCCAGCATTTT.

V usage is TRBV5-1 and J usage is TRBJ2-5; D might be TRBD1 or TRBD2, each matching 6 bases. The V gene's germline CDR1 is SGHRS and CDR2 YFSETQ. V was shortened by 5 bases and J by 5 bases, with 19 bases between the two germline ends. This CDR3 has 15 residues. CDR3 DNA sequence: TGCGCCAGCAGGACGGAGGGGGGAGTCCCCGAGACCCAGTACTTC. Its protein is CASRTEGGVPETQYF.

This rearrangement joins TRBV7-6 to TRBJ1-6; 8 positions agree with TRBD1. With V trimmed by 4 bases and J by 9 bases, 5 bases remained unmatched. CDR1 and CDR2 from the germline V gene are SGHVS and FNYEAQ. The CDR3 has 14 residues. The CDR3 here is CASSSDRASSPLHF. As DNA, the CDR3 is TGTGCCAGCAGCTCGGACAGGGCTTCTTCACCCCTCCACTTT.

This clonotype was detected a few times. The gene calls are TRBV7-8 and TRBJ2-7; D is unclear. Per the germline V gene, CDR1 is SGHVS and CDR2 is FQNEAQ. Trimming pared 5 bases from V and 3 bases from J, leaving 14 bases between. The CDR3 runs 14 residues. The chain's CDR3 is CASSGISLYYEQYF. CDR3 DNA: TGTGCCAGCAGCGGGATATCCCTATACTACGAGCAGTACTTC. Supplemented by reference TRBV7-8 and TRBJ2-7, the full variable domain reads GAGVSQSPRYKVAKRGQDVALRCDPISGHVSLFWYQQALGQGPEFLTYFQNEAQLDKSGLPSDRFFAERPEGSVSTLKIQRTQQEDSAVYLCASSGISLYYEQYFGPGTRLTVT.

For the CDR3, the DNA is TGTGCCAGCAGCTCAGACCAGGGGGTCTCCTACGAGCAGTACTTC. It translates to CASSSDQGVSYEQYF. The chain combines TRBV11-3 with TRBJ2-7, with TRBD1 matching 7 bases. The CDR3 consists of 15 residues. Trimming took 4 bases from V and 0 from J; bases not matched to a gene: 6. CDR1 and CDR2 from the germline V gene are SGHNT and YENEEA. Drawing the rest from reference TRBV11-3 and TRBJ2-7, the complete variable domain is EAGVVQSPRYKIIEKKQPVAFWCNPISGHNTLYWYLQNLGQGPELLIRYENEEAVDDSQLPKDRFSAERLKGVDSTLKIQPAELGDSAVYLCASSSDQGVSYEQYFGPGTRLTVT.

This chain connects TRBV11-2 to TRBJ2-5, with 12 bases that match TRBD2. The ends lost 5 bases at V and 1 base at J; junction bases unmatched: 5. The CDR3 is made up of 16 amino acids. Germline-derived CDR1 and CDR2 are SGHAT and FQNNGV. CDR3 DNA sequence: TGTGCCAGCAGCCAGCCGGGACTAGCGGGCCAAGAGACCCAGTACTTC. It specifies CASSQPGLAGQETQYF.

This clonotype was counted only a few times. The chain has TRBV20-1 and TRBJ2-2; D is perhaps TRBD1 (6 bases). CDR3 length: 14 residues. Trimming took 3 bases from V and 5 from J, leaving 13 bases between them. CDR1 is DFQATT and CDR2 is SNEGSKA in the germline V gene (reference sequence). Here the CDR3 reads CSASNRAATGELFF. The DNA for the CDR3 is TGCAGTGCTAGTAACAGGGCGGCGACCGGGGAGCTGTTTTTT.